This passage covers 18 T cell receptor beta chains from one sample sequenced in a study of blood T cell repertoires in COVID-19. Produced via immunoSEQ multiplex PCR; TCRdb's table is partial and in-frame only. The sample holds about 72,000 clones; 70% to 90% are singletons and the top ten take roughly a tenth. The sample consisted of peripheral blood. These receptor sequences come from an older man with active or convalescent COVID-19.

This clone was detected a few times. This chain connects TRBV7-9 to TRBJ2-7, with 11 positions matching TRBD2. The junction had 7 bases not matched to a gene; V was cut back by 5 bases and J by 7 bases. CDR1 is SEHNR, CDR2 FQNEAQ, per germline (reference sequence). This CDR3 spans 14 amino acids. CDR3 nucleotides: TGTGCCAGCAGCCCGACTAGCGGGGTGGGGGAGCAGTACTTC. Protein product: CASSPTSGVGEQYF.

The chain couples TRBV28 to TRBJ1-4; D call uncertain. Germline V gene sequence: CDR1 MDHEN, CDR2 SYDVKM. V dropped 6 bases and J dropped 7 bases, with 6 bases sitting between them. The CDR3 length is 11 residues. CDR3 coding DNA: TGTGCCAGCAGCCGGGGTGAAAAACTGTTTTTT. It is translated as CASSRGEKLFF.

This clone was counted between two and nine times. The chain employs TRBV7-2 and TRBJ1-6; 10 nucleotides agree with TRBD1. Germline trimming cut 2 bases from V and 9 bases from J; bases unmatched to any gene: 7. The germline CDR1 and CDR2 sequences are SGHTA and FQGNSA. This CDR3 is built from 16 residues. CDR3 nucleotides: TGTGCCAGCAGCTTATACCGGGACAGGGGAGGTTCACCCCTCCACTTT. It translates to CASSLYRDRGGSPLHF.

This CDR3 reads CASSETGGSYEQYF. In DNA form, the CDR3 reads TGCGCCAGCAGCGAGACAGGGGGCTCCTACGAGCAGTACTTC. The chain combines TRBV5-1 with TRBJ2-7, with 9 bases lining up with TRBD1. Unmatched junction bases numbered 2, after V lost 4 bases and J lost 0 bases. The length of the CDR3 is 14 residues. Germline V lookup: CDR1 SGHRS, CDR2 YFSETQ.

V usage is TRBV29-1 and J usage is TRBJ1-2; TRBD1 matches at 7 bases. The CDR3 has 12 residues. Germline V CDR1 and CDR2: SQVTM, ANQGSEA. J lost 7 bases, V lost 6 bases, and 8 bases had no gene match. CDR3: CSVDDRVGGYTF. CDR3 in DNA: TGCAGCGTCGACGACAGGGTTGGTGGCTACACCTTC.

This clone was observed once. CDR3 nucleotides: TGTGCCAGCAGTTACTCACCGGGACAGGGAGTCGAGCAGTACTTC. Translating gives CASSYSPGQGVEQYF. V gene TRBV6-6 combines with J gene TRBJ2-7; 9 bases align to TRBD1. CDR3 length equals 15 residues. After removal of 0 bases from V and 6 bases from J, the junction contained 6 bases not matched to a gene. CDR1 is MNHNY, CDR2 SVGAGI, per germline (reference sequence).

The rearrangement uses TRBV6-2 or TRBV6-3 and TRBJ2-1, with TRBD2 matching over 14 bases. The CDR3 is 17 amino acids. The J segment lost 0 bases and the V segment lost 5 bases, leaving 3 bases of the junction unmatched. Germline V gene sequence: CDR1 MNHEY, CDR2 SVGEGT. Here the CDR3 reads CASSKGTSGSSYNEQFF. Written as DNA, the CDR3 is TGTGCCAGCAGTAAGGGGACTAGCGGGAGCTCCTACAATGAGCAGTTCTTC.

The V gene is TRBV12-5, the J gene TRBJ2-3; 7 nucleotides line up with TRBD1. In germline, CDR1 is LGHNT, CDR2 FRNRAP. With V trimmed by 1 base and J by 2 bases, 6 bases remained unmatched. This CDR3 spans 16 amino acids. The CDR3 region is CASGLAAGGNTDTQYF. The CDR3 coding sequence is TGTGCTAGTGGTTTGGCGGCAGGGGGAAACACAGATACGCAGTATTTT.

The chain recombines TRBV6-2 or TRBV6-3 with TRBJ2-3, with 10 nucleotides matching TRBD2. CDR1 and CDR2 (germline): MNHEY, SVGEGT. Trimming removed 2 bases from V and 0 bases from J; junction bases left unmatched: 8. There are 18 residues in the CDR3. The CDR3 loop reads CASSYPSASGGSTDTQYF. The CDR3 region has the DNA TGTGCCAGCAGTTACCCCTCGGCTAGCGGGGGTAGCACAGATACGCAGTATTTT.

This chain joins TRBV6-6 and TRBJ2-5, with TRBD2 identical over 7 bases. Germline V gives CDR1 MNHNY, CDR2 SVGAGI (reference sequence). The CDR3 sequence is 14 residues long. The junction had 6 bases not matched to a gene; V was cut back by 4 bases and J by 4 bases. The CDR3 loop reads CASSSGRAGETQYF. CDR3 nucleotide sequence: TGTGCCAGCAGTTCGGGGAGGGCGGGAGAGACCCAGTACTTC.

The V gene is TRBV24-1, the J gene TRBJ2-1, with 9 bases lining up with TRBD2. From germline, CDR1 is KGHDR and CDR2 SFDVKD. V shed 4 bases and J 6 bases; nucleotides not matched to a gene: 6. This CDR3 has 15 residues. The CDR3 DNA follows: TGTGCCACCAGTGACGTAGCGGGAGTAATCAATGAGCAGTTCTTC. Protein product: CATSDVAGVINEQFF.

In DNA, the CDR3 is TGTGCCAGCAGTCTAGAAAGGACTCCCAGCTCCTACAATGAGCAGTTCTTC. Translation gives CASSLERTPSSYNEQFF. The V call is TRBV2, the J call TRBJ2-1; a possible D gene is TRBD2 (5 bases). Trimming cost V 5 bases and J 0 bases, with 17 bases left between them. The germline gives CDR1 SNHLY, CDR2 FYNNEI. CDR3 length: 17 amino acids.

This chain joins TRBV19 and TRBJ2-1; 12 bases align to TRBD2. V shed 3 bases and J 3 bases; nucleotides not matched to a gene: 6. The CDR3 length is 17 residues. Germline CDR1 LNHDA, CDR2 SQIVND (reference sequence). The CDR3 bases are TGTGCCAGTAGTATGTTAGGACTAGCGGGGTTCTACAATGAGCAGTTCTTC. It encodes CASSMLGLAGFYNEQFF.

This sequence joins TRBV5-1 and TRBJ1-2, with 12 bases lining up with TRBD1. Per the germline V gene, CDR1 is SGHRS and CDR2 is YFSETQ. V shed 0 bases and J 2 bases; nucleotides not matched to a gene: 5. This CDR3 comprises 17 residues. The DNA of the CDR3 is TGCGCCAGCAGCTTGGTCGGGACAGGGGGCGGAAACTATGGCTACACCTTC. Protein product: CASSLVGTGGGNYGYTF.

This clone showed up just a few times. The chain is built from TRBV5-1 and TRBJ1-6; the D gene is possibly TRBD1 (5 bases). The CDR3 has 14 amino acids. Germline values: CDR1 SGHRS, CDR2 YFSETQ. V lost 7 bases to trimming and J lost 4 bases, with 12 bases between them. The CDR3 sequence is CASSLDMYNSPLHF. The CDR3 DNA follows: TGCGCCAGCTCCCTGGACATGTATAATTCACCCCTCCACTTT.

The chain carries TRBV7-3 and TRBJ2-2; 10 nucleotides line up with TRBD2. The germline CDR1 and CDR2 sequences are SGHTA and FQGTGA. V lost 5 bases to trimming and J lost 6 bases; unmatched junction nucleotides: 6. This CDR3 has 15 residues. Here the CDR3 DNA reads TGTGCCAGCAGCCTTAGCGGGAGGTCGGCCGGGGAGCTGTTTTTT. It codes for CASSLSGRSAGELFF. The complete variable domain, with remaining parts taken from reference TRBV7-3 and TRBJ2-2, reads GAGVSQTPSNKVTEKGKYVELRCDPISGHTALYWYRQSLGQGPEFLIYFQGTGAADDSGLPNDRFFAVRPEGSVSTLKIQRTERGDSAVYLCASSLSGRSAGELFFGEGSRLTVL.

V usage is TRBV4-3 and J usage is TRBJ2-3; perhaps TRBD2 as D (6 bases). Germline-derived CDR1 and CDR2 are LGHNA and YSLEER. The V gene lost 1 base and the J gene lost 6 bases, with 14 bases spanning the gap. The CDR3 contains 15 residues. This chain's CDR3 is CASSQGQRALDTQYF. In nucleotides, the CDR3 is TGCGCCAGCAGCCAAGGTCAGCGGGCCCTCGATACGCAGTATTTT.

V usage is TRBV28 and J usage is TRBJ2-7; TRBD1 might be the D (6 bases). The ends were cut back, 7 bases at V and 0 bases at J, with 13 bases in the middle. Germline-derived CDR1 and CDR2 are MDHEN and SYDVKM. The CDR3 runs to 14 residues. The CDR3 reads CASISGHISYEQYF. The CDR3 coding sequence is TGTGCCAGCATCTCGGGACACATCTCCTACGAGCAGTACTTC. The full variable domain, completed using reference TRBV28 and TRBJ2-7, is DVKVTQSSRYLVKRTGEKVFLECVQDMDHENMFWYRQDPGLGLRLIYFSYDVKMKEKGDIPEGYSVSREKKERFSLILESASTNQTSMYLCASISGHISYEQYFGPGTRLTVT.